This TCR beta chain was captured by sequencing in a study of blood T cell repertoires in COVID-19. Across the study: Collection of acute and convalescent COVID-19 samples took place in the United States, Italy and Spain.

The repertoire was sequenced with immunoSEQ multiplex PCR; TCRdb's copy has only in-frame clones and lacks some. This repertoire shows fewer than 300,000 clones, around 87% found once; its top ten account for about 1.6%. The CDR3 has 14 residues. Germline V gives CDR1 MNHEY, CDR2 SVGAGI. Between the trimmed V and J ends, which lost 5 bases and 2 bases, there was a span of 12 bases. The receptor's source is a woman between 35 and 50 years old who had recovered from COVID-19. The material sequenced was peripheral blood. The V call is TRBV6-5, the J call TRBJ1-1, with unresolved D. CDR3 DNA sequence: TGTGCCAGCAGTCGAACCGGGTCCAACACTGAAGCTTTCTTT. It encodes CASSRTGSNTEAFF.